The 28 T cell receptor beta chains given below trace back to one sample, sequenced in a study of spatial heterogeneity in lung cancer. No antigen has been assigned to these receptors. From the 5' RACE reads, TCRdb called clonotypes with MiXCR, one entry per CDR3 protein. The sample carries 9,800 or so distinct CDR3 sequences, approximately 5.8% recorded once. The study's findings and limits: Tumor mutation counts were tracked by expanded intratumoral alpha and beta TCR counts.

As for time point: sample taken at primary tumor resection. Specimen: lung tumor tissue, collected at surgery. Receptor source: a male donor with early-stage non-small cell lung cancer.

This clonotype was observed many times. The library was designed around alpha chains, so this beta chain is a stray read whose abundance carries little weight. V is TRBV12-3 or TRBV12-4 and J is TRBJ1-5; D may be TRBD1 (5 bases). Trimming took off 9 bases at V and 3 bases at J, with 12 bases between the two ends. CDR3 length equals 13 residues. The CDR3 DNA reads TGTGCCAGTTGGGGCGGAGTCAATCAGCCCCAGCATTTT. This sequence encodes CASWGGVNQPQHF.

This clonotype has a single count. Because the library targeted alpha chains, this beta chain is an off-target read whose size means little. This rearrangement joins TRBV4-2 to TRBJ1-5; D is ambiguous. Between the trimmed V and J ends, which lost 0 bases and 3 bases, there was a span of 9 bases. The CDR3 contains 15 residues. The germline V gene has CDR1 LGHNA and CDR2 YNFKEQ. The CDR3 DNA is TGTGCCAGCAGCCAAGATGAACTGATCAATCAGCCCCAGCATTTT. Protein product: CASSQDELINQPQHF.

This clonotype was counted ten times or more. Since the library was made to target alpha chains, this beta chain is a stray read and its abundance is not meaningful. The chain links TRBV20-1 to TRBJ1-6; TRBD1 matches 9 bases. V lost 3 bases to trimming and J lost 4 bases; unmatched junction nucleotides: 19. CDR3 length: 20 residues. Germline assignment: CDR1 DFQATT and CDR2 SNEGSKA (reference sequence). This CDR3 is CSASRRYSGTGSVYNSPLHF. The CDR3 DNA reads TGCAGTGCTAGTCGCCGTTACTCCGGGACAGGGAGTGTGTATAATTCACCCCTCCACTTT.

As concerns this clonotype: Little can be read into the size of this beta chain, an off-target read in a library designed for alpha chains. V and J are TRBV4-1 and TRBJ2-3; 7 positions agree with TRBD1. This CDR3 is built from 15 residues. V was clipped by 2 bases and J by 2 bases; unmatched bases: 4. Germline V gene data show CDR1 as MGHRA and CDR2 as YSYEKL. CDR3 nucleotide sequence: TGCGCCAGCAGCCAAATCAGGGGGTCCACAGATACGCAGTATTTT. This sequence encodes CASSQIRGSTDTQYF.

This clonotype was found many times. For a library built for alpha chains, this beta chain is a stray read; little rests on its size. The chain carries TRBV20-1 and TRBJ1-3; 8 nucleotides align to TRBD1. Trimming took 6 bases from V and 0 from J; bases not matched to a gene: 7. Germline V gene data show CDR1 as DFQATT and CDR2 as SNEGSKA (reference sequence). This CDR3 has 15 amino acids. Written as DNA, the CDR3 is TGCAGTGCCTCGGGGACAGGACTCTCTGGAAACACCATATATTTT. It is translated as CSASGTGLSGNTIYF.

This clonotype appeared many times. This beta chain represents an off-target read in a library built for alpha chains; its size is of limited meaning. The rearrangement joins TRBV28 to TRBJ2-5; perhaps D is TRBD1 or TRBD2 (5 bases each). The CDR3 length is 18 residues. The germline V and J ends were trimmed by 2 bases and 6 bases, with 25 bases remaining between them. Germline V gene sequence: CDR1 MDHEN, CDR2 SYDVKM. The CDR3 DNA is TGTGCCAGCAGTTTAGCTGGGCAGGTCGGGACCCAGGGACAGACCCAGTACTTC. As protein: CASSLAGQVGTQGQTQYF.

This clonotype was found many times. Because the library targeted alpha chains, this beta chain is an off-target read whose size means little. Here the CDR3 DNA reads TGTGCCAGCGGCCCAACAGTTAATAGCAATCAGCCCCAGCATTTT. It yields the protein CASGPTVNSNQPQHF. The rearrangement links TRBV12-3 or TRBV12-4 to TRBJ1-5; D is unresolved. Trimming stripped 8 bases from V and 0 bases from J, with 14 bases between. This CDR3 region has 15 residues.

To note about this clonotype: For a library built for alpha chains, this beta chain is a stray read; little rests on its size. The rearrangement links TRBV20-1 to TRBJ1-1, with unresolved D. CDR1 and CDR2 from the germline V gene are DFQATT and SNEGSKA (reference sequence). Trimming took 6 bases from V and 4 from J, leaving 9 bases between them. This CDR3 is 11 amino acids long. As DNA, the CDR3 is TGCAGTGCACCGTTGGGCACTGAAGCTTTCTTT. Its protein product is CSAPLGTEAFF.

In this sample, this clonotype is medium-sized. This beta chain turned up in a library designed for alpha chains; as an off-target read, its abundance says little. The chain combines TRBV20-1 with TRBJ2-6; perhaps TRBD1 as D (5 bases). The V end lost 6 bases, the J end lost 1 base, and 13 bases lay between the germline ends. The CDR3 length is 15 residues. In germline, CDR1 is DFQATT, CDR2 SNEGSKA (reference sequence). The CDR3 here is CSAGQGESGANVLTF. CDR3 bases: TGCAGTGCAGGGCAGGGCGAGTCTGGGGCCAACGTCCTGACTTTC.

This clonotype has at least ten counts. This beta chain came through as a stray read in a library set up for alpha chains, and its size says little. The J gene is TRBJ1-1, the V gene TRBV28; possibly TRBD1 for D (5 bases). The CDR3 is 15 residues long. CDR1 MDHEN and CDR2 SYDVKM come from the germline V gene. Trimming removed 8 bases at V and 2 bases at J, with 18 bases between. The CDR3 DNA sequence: TGTGCCAGCCTTTCAGAAGGGACGGGAAACACTGAAGCTTTCTTT. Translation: CASLSEGTGNTEAFF.

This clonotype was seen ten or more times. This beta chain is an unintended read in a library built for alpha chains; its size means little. The DNA for the CDR3 is TGTGCCAGCACCCCTCTAGCGGGGGCATACAATGAGCAGTTCTTC. This translates into CASTPLAGAYNEQFF. The genes are TRBV6-5 and TRBJ2-1; 10 bases line up with TRBD2. CDR3 length equals 15 residues. CDR1 is MNHEY, CDR2 SVGAGI, per germline. J was trimmed by 4 bases and V by 7 bases; bases with no gene match: 7.

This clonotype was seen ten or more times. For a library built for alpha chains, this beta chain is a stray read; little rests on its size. The CDR3 sequence is CASSSSTGYGYTF. For the CDR3, the DNA is TGTGCCAGCAGTTCCTCCACAGGGTATGGCTACACCTTC. The chain links TRBV12-3 or TRBV12-4 to TRBJ1-2; D is perhaps TRBD1 (6 bases). The V and J ends lost 4 bases and 5 bases respectively, with 11 bases between them. The CDR3 length is 13 residues.

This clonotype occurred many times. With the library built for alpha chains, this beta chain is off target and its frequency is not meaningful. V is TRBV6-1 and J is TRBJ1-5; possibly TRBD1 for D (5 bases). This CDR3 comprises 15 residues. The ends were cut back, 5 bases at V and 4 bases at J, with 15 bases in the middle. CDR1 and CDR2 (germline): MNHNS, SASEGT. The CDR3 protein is CASSPKLTGNQPQHF. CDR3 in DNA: TGTGCCAGCAGTCCGAAATTAACAGGAAATCAGCCCCAGCATTTT.

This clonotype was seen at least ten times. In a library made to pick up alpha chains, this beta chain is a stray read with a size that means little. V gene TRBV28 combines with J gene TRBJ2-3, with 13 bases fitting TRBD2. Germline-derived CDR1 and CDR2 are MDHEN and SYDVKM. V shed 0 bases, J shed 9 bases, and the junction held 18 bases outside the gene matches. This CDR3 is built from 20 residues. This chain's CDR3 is CASSLWGGDGTSGNRGTQYF. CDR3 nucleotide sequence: TGTGCCAGCAGTTTATGGGGAGGGGATGGGACTAGCGGGAACCGGGGGACGCAGTATTTT.

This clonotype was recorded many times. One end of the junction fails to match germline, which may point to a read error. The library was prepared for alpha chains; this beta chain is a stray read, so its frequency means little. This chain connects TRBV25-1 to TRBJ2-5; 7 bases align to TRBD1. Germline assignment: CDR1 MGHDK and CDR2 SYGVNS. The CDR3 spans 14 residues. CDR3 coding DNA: TGTTCCAGCAGTGATAGGGACAGACAAGAGACCCAGTACTTC. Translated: CSSSDRDRQETQYF.

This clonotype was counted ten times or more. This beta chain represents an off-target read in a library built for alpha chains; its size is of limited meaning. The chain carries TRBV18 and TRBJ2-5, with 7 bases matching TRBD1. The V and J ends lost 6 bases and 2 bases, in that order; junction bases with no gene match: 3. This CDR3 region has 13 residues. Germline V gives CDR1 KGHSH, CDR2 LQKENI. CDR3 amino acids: CASSPGQQETQYF. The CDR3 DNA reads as TGTGCCAGCTCCCCGGGACAGCAAGAGACCCAGTACTTC. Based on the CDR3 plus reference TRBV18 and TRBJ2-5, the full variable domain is NAGVMQNPRHLVRRRGQEARLRCSPMKGHSHVYWYRQLPEEGLKFMVYLQKENIIDESGMPKERFSAEFPKEGPSILRIQQVVRGDSAAYFCASSPGQQETQYFGPGTRLLVL.

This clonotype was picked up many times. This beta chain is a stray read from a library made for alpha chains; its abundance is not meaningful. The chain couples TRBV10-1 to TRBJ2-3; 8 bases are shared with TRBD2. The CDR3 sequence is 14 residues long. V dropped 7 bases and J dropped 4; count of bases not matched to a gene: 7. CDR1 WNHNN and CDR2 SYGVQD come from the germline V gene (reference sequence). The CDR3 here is CASTPGSGADTQYF. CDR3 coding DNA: TGCGCCAGCACTCCGGGTAGCGGGGCAGATACGCAGTATTTT.

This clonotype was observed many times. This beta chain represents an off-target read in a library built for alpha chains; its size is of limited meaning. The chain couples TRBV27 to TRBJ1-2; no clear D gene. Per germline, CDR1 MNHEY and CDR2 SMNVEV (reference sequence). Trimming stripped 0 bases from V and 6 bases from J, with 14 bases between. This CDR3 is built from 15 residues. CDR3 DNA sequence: TGTGCCAGCAGTTTATCGTTTGCGTTGGGTCATGGCTACACCTTC. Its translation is CASSLSFALGHGYTF.

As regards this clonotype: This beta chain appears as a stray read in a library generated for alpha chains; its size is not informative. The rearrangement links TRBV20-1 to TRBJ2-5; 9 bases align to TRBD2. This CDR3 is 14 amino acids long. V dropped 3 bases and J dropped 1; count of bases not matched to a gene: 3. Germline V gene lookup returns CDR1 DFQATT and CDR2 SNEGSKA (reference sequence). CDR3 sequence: CSASGGRAQETQYF. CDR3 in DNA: TGCAGTGCTAGCGGCGGGAGGGCCCAAGAGACCCAGTACTTC.

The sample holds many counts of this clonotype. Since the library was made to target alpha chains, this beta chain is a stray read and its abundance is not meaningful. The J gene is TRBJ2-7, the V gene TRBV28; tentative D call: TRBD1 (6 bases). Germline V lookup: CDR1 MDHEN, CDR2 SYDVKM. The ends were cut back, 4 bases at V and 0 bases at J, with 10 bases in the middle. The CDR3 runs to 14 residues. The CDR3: CASSSWTDSYEQYF. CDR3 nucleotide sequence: TGTGCCAGCAGTTCCTGGACAGACTCCTACGAGCAGTACTTC.

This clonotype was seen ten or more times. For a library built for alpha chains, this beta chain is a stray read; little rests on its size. The DNA for the CDR3 is TGTGCCAGCGGACAGGACCTTGGATCACCCCTCCACTTT. This encodes CASGQDLGSPLHF. This chain uses TRBV2 with TRBJ1-6; 7 bases align to TRBD1. The ends lost 8 bases at V and 10 bases at J; junction bases unmatched: 8. Germline lookup yields CDR1 SNHLY and CDR2 FYNNEI. The CDR3 is made up of 13 amino acids. Variable domain in full (rest from reference TRBV2 and TRBJ1-6): EPEVTQTPSHQVTQMGQEVILRCVPISNHLYFYWYRQILGQKVEFLVSFYNNEISEKSEIFDDQFSVERPDGSNFTLKIRSTKLEDSAMYFCASGQDLGSPLHFGNGTRLTVT.

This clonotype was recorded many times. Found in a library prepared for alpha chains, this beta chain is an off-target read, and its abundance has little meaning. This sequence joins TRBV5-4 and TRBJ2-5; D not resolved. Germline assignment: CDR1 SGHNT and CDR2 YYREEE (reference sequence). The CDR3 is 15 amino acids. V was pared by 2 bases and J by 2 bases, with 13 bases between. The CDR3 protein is CASSFLGRAQETQYF. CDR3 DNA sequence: TGTGCCAGCAGCTTCCTAGGCAGAGCTCAAGAGACCCAGTACTTC.

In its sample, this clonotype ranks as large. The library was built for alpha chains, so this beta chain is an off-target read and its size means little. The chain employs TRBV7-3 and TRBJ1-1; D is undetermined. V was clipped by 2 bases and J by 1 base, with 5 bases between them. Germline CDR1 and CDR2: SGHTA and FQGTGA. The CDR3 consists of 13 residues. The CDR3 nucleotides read TGTGCCAGCAGCTTACAACCGAACACTGAAGCTTTCTTT. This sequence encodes CASSLQPNTEAFF.

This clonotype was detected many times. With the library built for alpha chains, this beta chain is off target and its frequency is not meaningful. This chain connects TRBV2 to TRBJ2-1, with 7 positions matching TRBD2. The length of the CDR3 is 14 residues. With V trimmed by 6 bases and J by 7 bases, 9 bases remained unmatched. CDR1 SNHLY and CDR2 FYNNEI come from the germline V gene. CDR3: CASSTGLRENEQFF. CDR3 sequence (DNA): TGTGCCAGCAGCACGGGACTAAGGGAAAATGAGCAGTTCTTC.

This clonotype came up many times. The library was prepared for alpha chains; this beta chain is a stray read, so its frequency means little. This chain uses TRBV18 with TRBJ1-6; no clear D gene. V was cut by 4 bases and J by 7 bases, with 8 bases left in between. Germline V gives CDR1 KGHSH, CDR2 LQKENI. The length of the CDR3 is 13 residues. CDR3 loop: CASSREKNSPLHF. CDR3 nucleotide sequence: TGTGCCAGCTCACGAGAAAAAAATTCACCCCTCCACTTT.

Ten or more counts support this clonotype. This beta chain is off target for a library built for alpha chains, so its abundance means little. The DNA for the CDR3 is TGTGCCACCAGCGGGTCTGGGACTAGCGGGAGGGTCAATGAGCAGTTCTTC. Amino acids: CATSGSGTSGRVNEQFF. This chain connects TRBV15 to TRBJ2-1, with TRBD2 matching 16 bases. Trimming removed 5 bases from V and 6 bases from J; junction bases left unmatched: 7. The CDR3 covers 17 residues. Germline V gene data show CDR1 as LNHNV and CDR2 as YYDKDF (reference sequence).

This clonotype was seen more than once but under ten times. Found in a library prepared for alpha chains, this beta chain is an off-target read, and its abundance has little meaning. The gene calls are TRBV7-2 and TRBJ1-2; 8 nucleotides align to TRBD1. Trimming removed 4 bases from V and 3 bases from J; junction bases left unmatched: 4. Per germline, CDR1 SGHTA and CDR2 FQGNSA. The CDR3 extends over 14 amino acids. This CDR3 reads CASSSGQGDYGYTF. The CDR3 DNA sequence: TGTGCCAGCAGCTCCGGACAGGGTGACTATGGCTACACCTTC.

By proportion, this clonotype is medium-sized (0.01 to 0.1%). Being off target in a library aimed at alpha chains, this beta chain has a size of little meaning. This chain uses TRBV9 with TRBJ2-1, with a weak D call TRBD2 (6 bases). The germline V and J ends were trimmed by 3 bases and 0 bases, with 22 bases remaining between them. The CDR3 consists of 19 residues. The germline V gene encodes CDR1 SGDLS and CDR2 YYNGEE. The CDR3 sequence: CASSGSGGAISRSYNEQFF. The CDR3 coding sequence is TGTGCCAGCAGCGGGTCCGGGGGTGCGATTTCTCGCTCCTACAATGAGCAGTTCTTC.